The 18 T cell receptor beta chains reported below all come from one sample, sequenced in a study of regulatory T cells in long-lasting Graves disease (dated by TCRdb to the early 2020s). The library was produced with multiplex PCR. Instrument used: Illumina HiSeq 4000. iRepertoire HTBI primers and Arm-PCR amplification of CDR3 regions were used to construct TCR beta libraries. The public reads were reanalyzed by TCRdb: fastp trimming at Q25, MiXCR alignment, in-frame beta chains only. When rows share a CDR3 protein, they turn into one entry using the most common DNA and genes. This sample is represented by hundreds of thousands of distinct CDR3 sequences; approximately 15% of them were singletons. About 18% of the sample is taken by the ten largest. According to the study, the label for this sample's time point signals: newly diagnosed GD, antithyroid drugs for less than 3 months. For both TCR sequencing and RNA sequencing, RNA was extracted from PBMCs in TRIzol.

These same records also appear under a second study, on T cells in Graves' hyperthyroidism and ophthalmopathy.

Sequences were derived from peripheral blood mononuclear cells (PBMCs), sampled at new diagnosis, from a patient treated with antithyroid drugs. These receptors were taken from a woman under 40 with Graves disease. Donor details come from another sample of the same person, matched by shared clones.

This chain connects TRBV29-1 to TRBJ1-1; D gene uncertain. The CDR3 has 12 amino acids. The V end lost 7 bases, the J end lost 3 bases, and 12 bases lay between the germline ends. Germline CDR1 reads SQVTM; CDR2 reads ANQGSEA. The CDR3 nucleotides read TGCAGCGCCAAGCACGGGGACACTGAAGCTTTCTTT. Translation gives CSAKHGDTEAFF.

There are a few counts of this clonotype. This chain joins TRBV7-6 and TRBJ2-2; D is uncertain. The CDR3 covers 13 residues. The ends were cut back, 5 bases at V and 4 bases at J, with 8 bases in the middle. CDR1 is SGHVS, CDR2 FNYEAQ, per germline. The CDR3 sequence: CASSHAGTGELFF. The DNA for the CDR3 is TGTGCCAGCAGCCACGCTGGCACCGGGGAGCTGTTTTTT.

To note about this clonotype: At one end the junction does not follow the germline gene, possibly because of a read error. The V gene is TRBV20-1, the J gene TRBJ1-3; D unclear. The length of the CDR3 is 15 residues. Germline V gene lookup returns CDR1 DFQATT and CDR2 SNEGSKA (reference sequence). This chain's CDR3 is CSAIPPEAPGNTIYF. CDR3 DNA: TGCAGCGCTATCCCTCCCGAAGCTCCTGGAAACACCATATATTTT.

A remark on this clonotype: A much bigger clone sits one base away, suggesting this may be a read error. The chain uses TRBV29-1 and TRBJ1-4; 7 nucleotides line up with TRBD1. The CDR3 runs 14 residues. The germline CDR1 and CDR2 sequences are SQVTM and ANQGSEA. For the CDR3, the DNA is TGCAACGTTGGCGACAGGGCTAGAGGTGAAAAACTGTTTTTT. Protein product: CNVGDRARGEKLFF.

This clonotype was recorded at least ten times. The V call is TRBV7-9, the J call TRBJ1-4; D gene unclear. V lost 0 bases, J lost 2 bases, and 7 bases lay in between. Germline CDR1 reads SEHNR; CDR2 reads FQNEAQ (reference sequence). The CDR3 extends over 15 amino acids. This CDR3 is CASSLAGSTNEKLFF. CDR3 coding DNA: TGTGCCAGCAGCTTAGCGGGATCGACTAATGAAAAACTGTTTTTT.

The chain joins TRBV25-1 to TRBJ2-7; 10 nucleotides line up with TRBD2. CDR3 size: 16 residues. Germline values: CDR1 MGHDK, CDR2 SYGVNS. Germline trimming cut 7 bases from V and 0 bases from J; bases unmatched to any gene: 9. CDR3 amino acids: CASIGGLAANSYEQYF. In DNA, the CDR3 is TGTGCCAGCATTGGAGGACTAGCGGCAAACTCCTACGAGCAGTACTTC.

V usage is TRBV19 and J usage is TRBJ1-5; D call uncertain. The CDR3 runs 15 residues. With 5 bases removed from V and 0 bases from J, the gap between germline ends came to 11 bases. The germline gives CDR1 LNHDA, CDR2 SQIVND (reference sequence). This CDR3 reads CASSPPELSNQPQHF. In DNA form, the CDR3 reads TGTGCCAGTAGTCCTCCTGAGCTTAGCAATCAGCCCCAGCATTTT.

Ten or more counts support this clonotype. The chain carries TRBV28 and TRBJ2-2; 9 bases are shared with TRBD1. The CDR3 has 17 amino acids. Germline CDR1 reads MDHEN; CDR2 reads SYDVKM. The trim removed 5 bases at V and 4 bases at J, leaving 11 bases unmatched. For the CDR3, the DNA is TGTGCCAGCAGTCTAAACCGGGACAGGGTGTCCACCGGGGAGCTGTTTTTT. Protein product: CASSLNRDRVSTGELFF. Filled out from reference TRBV28 and TRBJ2-2, the complete variable domain reads DVKVTQSSRYLVKRTGEKVFLECVQDMDHENMFWYRQDPGLGLRLIYFSYDVKMKEKGDIPEGYSVSREKKERFSLILESASTNQTSMYLCASSLNRDRVSTGELFFGEGSRLTVL.

This clonotype was recorded many times. Here the CDR3 reads CASSPRTANTGELFF. CDR3 in DNA: TGTGCCAGCAGCCCGCGGACGGCGAACACCGGGGAGCTGTTTTTT. J is TRBJ2-2 and V is TRBV7-9, with D unresolved. Per germline, CDR1 SEHNR and CDR2 FQNEAQ (reference sequence). The ends were cut back, 5 bases at V and 0 bases at J, with 10 bases in the middle. This CDR3 region has 15 residues.

Comment on this clonotype: Since a much larger clone is just one base distant, this may be a read error. The V gene is TRBV27, the J gene TRBJ2-3, with 11 bases lining up with TRBD2. The CDR3 has 15 residues. Looked up from germline, CDR1 is MNHEY and CDR2 is SMNVEV (reference sequence). V shed 8 bases, J shed 7 bases, and the junction held 11 bases outside the gene matches. CDR3 DNA sequence: TGTGCCAGCGGCATAGCGGGAGGGTGGGCAAATACGCAGTATTTT. It specifies CASGIAGGWANTQYF.

The chain employs TRBV7-9 and TRBJ1-3; D not resolved. Trimming pared 3 bases from V and 0 bases from J, leaving 9 bases between. Per the germline V gene, CDR1 is SEHNR and CDR2 is FQNEAQ (reference sequence). There are 15 residues in the CDR3. DNA for the CDR3: TGTGCCAGCAGCTTCCGGGCCCTCTCTGGAAACACCATATATTTT. This sequence encodes CASSFRALSGNTIYF. The complete variable domain, with remaining parts taken from reference TRBV7-9 and TRBJ1-3, reads DTGVSQNPRHKITKRGQNVTFRCDPISEHNRLYWYRQTLGQGPEFLTYFQNEAQLEKSRLLSDRFSAERPKGSFSTLEIQRTEQGDSAMYLCASSFRALSGNTIYFGEGSWLTVV.

J is TRBJ2-5 and V is TRBV20-1; D unresolved. CDR3 length: 15 amino acids. V was clipped by 0 bases and J by 1 base, with 12 bases between them. Looked up from germline, CDR1 is DFQATT and CDR2 is SNEGSKA (reference sequence). This CDR3 is CSARDGSLLQETQYF. The CDR3 DNA reads as TGCAGTGCTAGAGATGGGTCCCTTCTCCAAGAGACCCAGTACTTC.

For this clonotype: One end of the junction does not line up with germline, which may come from a read error. The chain carries TRBV28 and TRBJ2-1; D remains ambiguous. The CDR3 has 17 residues. Germline CDR1 reads MDHEN; CDR2 reads SYDVKM. CDR3 region: CASSRTQTAPPYNDQFF. The CDR3 DNA is TGTGCCAGCAGTCGTACCCAGACTGCCCCCCCCTACAATGACCAGTTCTTC.

This chain uses TRBV6-1 with TRBJ2-7; TRBD2 matches at 10 bases. CDR1 MNHNS and CDR2 SASEGT come from the germline V gene. V lost 7 bases, J lost 5 bases, and 14 bases stayed unmatched. The CDR3 is made up of 16 amino acids. In DNA form, the CDR3 reads TGTGCCAGCACCCCTAGGGGGGCACTAGCGGGAAACGAGCAGTACTTC. Amino acid sequence: CASTPRGALAGNEQYF.

There are a few counts of this clonotype. V gene TRBV5-4 combines with J gene TRBJ1-1, with 12 bases fitting TRBD1. Germline loops: CDR1 SGHNT, CDR2 YYREEE (reference sequence). CDR3 length: 16 amino acids. V gave up 4 bases and J gave up 0 bases; unmatched junction bases: 4. As DNA, the CDR3 is TGTGCCAGCAGCGAGGGGACAGGGGGCTTGAACACTGAAGCTTTCTTT. Amino acid sequence: CASSEGTGGLNTEAFF.

This clonotype was found a few times. The CDR3 sequence is CAISAPGGAKETQYF. The DNA for the CDR3 is TGTGCCATCAGTGCCCCTGGCGGGGCGAAGGAGACCCAGTACTTC. The J gene is TRBJ2-5, the V gene TRBV10-3, with D possibly matching TRBD2 (6 bases). The germline V gene has CDR1 ENHRY and CDR2 SYGVKD. This CDR3 region has 15 residues. V lost 4 bases and J lost 5, with 17 bases in between.

The J gene is TRBJ2-1, the V gene TRBV20-1; TRBD2 matches 9 bases. The germline gives CDR1 DFQATT, CDR2 SNEGSKA (reference sequence). This CDR3 is built from 15 residues. Trimming cost V 4 bases and J 0 bases; bases outside gene matches: 4. Written as DNA, the CDR3 is TGCAGTGCTACTAGCGGGACTAGCTCCTACAATGAGCAGTTCTTC. Encoded protein: CSATSGTSSYNEQFF.

The gene calls are TRBV9 and TRBJ2-1, with TRBD1 as a possible D gene (7 bases). The V end lost 0 bases, the J end lost 6 bases, and 13 bases lay between the germline ends. The CDR3 contains 15 residues. Per germline, CDR1 SGDLS and CDR2 YYNGEE. This CDR3 reads CASSVEGAGRNEQFF. The CDR3 DNA is TGTGCCAGCAGCGTAGAGGGGGCGGGGCGCAATGAGCAGTTCTTC. The variable domain in full, completed from reference TRBV9 and TRBJ2-1, reads DSGVTQTPKHLITATGQRVTLRCSPRSGDLSVYWYQQSLDQGLQFLIQYYNGEERAKGNILERFSAQQFPDLHSELNLSSLELGDSALYFCASSVEGAGRNEQFFGPGTRLTVL.